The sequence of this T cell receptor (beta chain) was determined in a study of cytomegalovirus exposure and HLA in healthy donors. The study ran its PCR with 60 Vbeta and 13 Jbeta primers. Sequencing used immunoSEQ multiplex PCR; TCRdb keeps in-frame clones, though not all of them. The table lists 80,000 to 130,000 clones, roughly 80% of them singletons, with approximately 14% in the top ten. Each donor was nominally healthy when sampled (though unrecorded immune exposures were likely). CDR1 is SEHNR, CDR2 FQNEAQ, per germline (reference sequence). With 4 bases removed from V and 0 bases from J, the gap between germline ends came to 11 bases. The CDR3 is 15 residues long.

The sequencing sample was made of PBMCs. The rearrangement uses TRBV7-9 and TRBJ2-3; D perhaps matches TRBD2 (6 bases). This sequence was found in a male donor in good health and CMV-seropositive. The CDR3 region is CASSYHGGSTDTQYF. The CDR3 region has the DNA TGTGCCAGCAGCTATCATGGGGGGAGCACAGATACGCAGTATTTT.